This T cell receptor (beta chain) was observed in a study of beta chain features in type 1 diabetes (dated by TCRdb to 2016 to 2019). In the study overall: Patients and healthy donors did not differ in mean age, gender distribution, total cell number or subset yield. Across all samples, approximately 98,000,000 sorted cells were examined, and cell number per subset correlated strongly with RNA yield. Regulatory and stem cell-like memory subsets were obtained from only 8 patients and roughly eight healthy donors, while naive and central memory subsets were obtained from all 30 or so donors. The study compared the TCRB repertoires of sorted circulating CD4+ T cell subsets in recently diagnosed type 1 diabetes patients with those in matched healthy donors. What the work shows at the level of the full study, not this receptor alone: Patients with type 1 diabetes made fewer insertions and deleted more nucleotides at VDJ recombination sites, implying thymic rearrangement abnormalities. Because cDNA rather than genomic DNA was sequenced, highly expressing activated cells could have been over-represented, although no difference in activation and CD3 levels was found between groups. Naive, central memory and regulatory TCRB repertoires appeared to be more alike among patients than among healthy donors. In all four CD4+ subsets, TCRB CDR3 length was moderately but significantly shorter in type 1 diabetes patients. HLA sub-analyses involved small numbers of individuals, so any influence of HLA type on TCRB rearrangement remained unresolved. Shorter templates might have been favored by PCR, but patient and control samples were amplified and corrected together, so both groups would have been affected equally by any skew.

From each donor, a single peripheral blood sample of about 100 mL on average was drawn into heparinised tubes. Naive, central memory, regulatory and stem cell-like memory CD4+ T cells were sorted on a BD FACSAria II using a panel including CD45RO, CCR7, CD25, CD127, CD95 and CD27. Every sorted population had a purity above 95%. Right away, PBMCs were isolated by Lymphoprep density gradient centrifugation and were stained directly, with no culture step. To minimize batch effects, samples were stained and sorted in pairs, one healthy donor with one patient per experiment. All of the isolated RNA was reverse transcribed with the High Capacity cDNA Reverse Transcription Kit, so expressed TCRB transcripts were sequenced. Deep immunoSEQ sequencing was performed on naive, central memory and regulatory T cell samples, with an average of roughly 3.6 million total reads per sample. Sorted cells were lysed in RLT buffer and RNA was extracted with DNase-treated RNeasy Micro or Mini kits, depending on cell number. To prevent cross-contamination, each cell subset was processed individually, whereas patient and healthy donor samples were processed jointly. TCRB sequences were amplified from cDNA with the immunoSEQ multiplex PCR, producing 87-bp fragments spanning the CDR3 region. Sequencing of the amplicons was done on the Illumina HiSeq platform. The original methods were these. PCR bias was corrected computationally using synthetic template baselines, and reads within Hamming distance 2 were collapsed, with unmergeable singletons discarded. By aligning reads against IMGT, V, D and J genes, CDR3 length, and insertions or deletions at six rearrangement sites were assigned. Within each subset, clonotype counts were normalized to sorted cell number, and only after that were true diversity and Gini coefficients computed with the tcR R package. Repertoire sharing was quantified using the overlap coefficient calculated on TCRB nucleotide sequences. Out-of-frame TCRB sequences from naive cells were analyzed as a proxy for the pre-selection repertoire. TCRdb carries this immuneACCESS record with in-frame sequences only. Its versions omit some clonotypes, under half of them owing to an unresolved V gene in the studies checked, with the rest unexplained. For V, J and clone size, that table is used; D and trimming come from the DNA. The sample table contains under 300,000 clones; only one count was recorded for 16% of them. Roughly 0.08% of the sample lies in the top ten.

In its sample, this clone was seen once. Its recognized antigen is unknown. No base qualities exist here, and no much larger clone lies one base off it. The germline V gene encodes CDR1 MNHEY and CDR2 SVGAGI. V ends up 6 bases short and J 3 bases short, with an unmatched junction base count of 7. Its CDR3 holds 14 amino acids, cysteine through phenylalanine. Only the CDR3 part of the read is kept: 42 bases, read in frame from the first base. The TCR was taken from a man aged 30 to 39 with type 1 diabetes. The sequence is built from TRBV6-5 and TRBJ1-2; TRBD1 lines up with 7 middle nucleotides. The sequenced sample consisted of naive CD4+ T cells from blood. The intended sense of this specimen's cell subset or site label: true naive CD4+ T cells. The CDR3 reads as follows: CASSRQGSHYGYTF. The DNA sequence is TGTGCCAGCAGCCGACAGGGTTCGCACTATGGCTACACCTTC.